The clone carrying this T cell receptor (beta chain) was counted many times. Disease duration under 2 months; hyperthyroidism patients were aged 18 to 65. This entry comes from a study of T cells in Graves' hyperthyroidism and ophthalmopathy. Using RNA transcripts as the source, TCR beta CDR3 regions were amplified. In the first-round RT-PCR of the TCR CDR3, the HTBI primer set was used. TCRdb analysed the multiplex PCR reads with MiXCR anew, one entry per CDR3 protein. The table has roughly 710,000 distinct CDR3 sequences, 35% seen once. The receptor comes from a woman in her thirties or forties with Graves' hyperthyroidism. Sample: blood.

The CDR3 reads CASSPRELLTEAFF. CDR3 sequence (DNA): TGTGCCAGCAGCCCCAGGGAGCTGCTCACTGAAGCTTTCTTT. The V gene is TRBV7-2, the J gene TRBJ1-1; perhaps TRBD1 as D (5 bases). Germline V gene data show CDR1 as SGHTA and CDR2 as FQGNSA. This CDR3 comprises 14 residues. Trimming shortened V by 5 bases and J by 4 bases, and 14 bases separated the two germline ends.